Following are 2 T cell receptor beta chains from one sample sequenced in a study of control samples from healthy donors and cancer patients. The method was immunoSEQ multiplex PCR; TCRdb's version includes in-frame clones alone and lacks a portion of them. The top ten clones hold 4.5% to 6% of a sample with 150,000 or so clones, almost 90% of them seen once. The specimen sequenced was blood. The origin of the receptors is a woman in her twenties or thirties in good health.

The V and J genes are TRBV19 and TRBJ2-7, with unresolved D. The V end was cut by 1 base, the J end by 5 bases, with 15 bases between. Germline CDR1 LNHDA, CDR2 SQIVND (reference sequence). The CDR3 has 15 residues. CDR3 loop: CASSIGNWALDEQYF. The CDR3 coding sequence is TGTGCCAGTAGTATAGGAAACTGGGCCCTTGACGAGCAGTACTTC. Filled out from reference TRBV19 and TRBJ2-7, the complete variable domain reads DGGITQSPKYLFRKEGQNVTLSCEQNLNHDAMYWYRQDPGQGLRLIYYSQIVNDFQKGDIAEGYSVSREKKESFPLTVTSAQKNPTAFYLCASSIGNWALDEQYFGPGTRLTVT.

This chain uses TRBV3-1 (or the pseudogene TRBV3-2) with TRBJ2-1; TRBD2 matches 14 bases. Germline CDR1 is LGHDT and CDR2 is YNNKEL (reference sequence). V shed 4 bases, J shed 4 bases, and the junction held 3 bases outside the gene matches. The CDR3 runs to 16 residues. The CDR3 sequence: CASSRRLAGGYNEQFF. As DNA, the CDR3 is TGTGCCAGCAGCCGTCGACTAGCGGGGGGGTACAATGAGCAGTTCTTC.